This T cell receptor beta chain emerged from a study of Ad26.COV2.S vaccination and SARS-CoV-2 variants. Across the whole study: The trial was COV1001 and the donor's arm was Ad26.COV2.S.

Specified treatment: some 20 received Ad26.COV2.S at low or high dose, single or two shots; 5 received placebo; per-sample allocation not given. Each sample was drawn 63 days after the first injection (of vaccine or placebo). Data came from immunoSEQ multiplex PCR; TCRdb stores just in-frame clones and leaves some out. The sample has approximately 420,000 clones, more than 75% seen once. The V gene end was trimmed by 4 bases and the J gene end by 5 bases; junction bases not matched to a gene: 6. There are 13 residues in the CDR3. Germline V gene sequence: CDR1 SQVTM, CDR2 ANQGSEA. Study findings and constraints: Possible underestimation of total T cell responses by the TCR breadth and depth analyses was noted.

Concerning this clone: Its antigen is still unknown.

The TCR sequence derives from a person aged 18-60 years who received the Ad26.COV2.S COVID-19 vaccine or a placebo. This sample comprised peripheral blood, obtained in a trial of Ad26.COV2.S vaccine versus placebo. The chain employs TRBV29-1 and TRBJ2-5, with 8 bases aligning to TRBD1. CDR3 in DNA: TGCAGCGTTGTGCAGGGGGCTTCCGAGACCCAGTACTTC. Translated, it gives CSVVQGASETQYF. The full variable domain, with the rest looked up from reference TRBV29-1 and TRBJ2-5, is SAVISQKPSRDICQRGTSLTIQCQVDSQVTMMFWYRQQPGQSLTLIATANQGSEATYESGFVIDKFPISRPNLTFSTLTVSNMSPEDSSIYLCSVVQGASETQYFGPGTRLLVL.